The 7 T cell receptor beta chains below all came from one sample that was sequenced in a study of blood T cell repertoires in COVID-19. Only in-frame clones appear in the TCRdb table, and some are missing; sequencing was by immunoSEQ multiplex PCR. The sample contains 70,000 to 75,000 clones, 88% of which appear only once. Sequencing used peripheral blood. The receptors here all came from a human donor in a cohort sampled during active COVID-19.

V is TRBV4-2 and J is TRBJ2-2; D may be TRBD1 (5 bases). The CDR3 has 16 residues. The germline V and J ends were trimmed by 0 bases and 6 bases, with 14 bases remaining between them. Germline-derived CDR1 and CDR2 are LGHNA and YNFKEQ. The CDR3 region is CASSQERQGYSGELFF. As DNA, the CDR3 is TGTGCCAGCAGCCAAGAGAGGCAGGGTTACTCCGGGGAGCTGTTTTTT.

The chain recombines TRBV5-5 with TRBJ2-1; 7 bases agree with TRBD2. J gave up 2 bases and V 0 bases, and 2 bases lay outside the gene matches. Germline V gene lookup returns CDR1 SGHKS and CDR2 YYEKEE (reference sequence). The CDR3 runs to 15 residues. The CDR3 loop reads CASSLGLAAYNEQFF. In DNA form, the CDR3 reads TGTGCCAGCAGCTTGGGGCTAGCGGCCTACAATGAGCAGTTCTTC.

This chain links TRBV18 with TRBJ1-1; the D gene is possibly TRBD1 (5 bases). V lost 0 bases to trimming and J lost 1 base, with 12 bases between them. CDR3 length equals 16 residues. Per germline, CDR1 KGHSH and CDR2 LQKENI. The CDR3 DNA reads TGTGCCAGCTCACCACCGGGGGGAATGCGGAACACTGAAGCTTTCTTT. The encoded protein is CASSPPGGMRNTEAFF.

CDR3 loop: CASSQTSAYQETQYF. DNA for the CDR3: TGCGCCAGCAGCCAGACTAGCGCGTACCAAGAGACCCAGTACTTC. This sequence joins TRBV4-1 and TRBJ2-5; 8 bases are shared with TRBD2. Germline lookup yields CDR1 MGHRA and CDR2 YSYEKL. V gave up 3 bases and J gave up 0 bases; unmatched junction bases: 3. The CDR3 totals 15 residues.

The genes are TRBV7-2 and TRBJ2-2; 7 bases are shared with TRBD1. This CDR3 is 15 amino acids long. CDR1 and CDR2 (germline): SGHTA, FQGNSA. V lost 6 bases, J lost 4 bases, and 8 bases stayed unmatched. The CDR3 spells CASRSQGHPTGELFF. The CDR3 coding sequence is TGTGCCAGCAGATCACAGGGGCACCCCACCGGGGAGCTGTTTTTT.

The rearrangement uses TRBV29-1 and TRBJ2-6; D is ambiguous. The germline gives CDR1 SQVTM, CDR2 ANQGSEA. The CDR3 has 14 amino acids. The V end lost 6 bases, the J end lost 0 bases, and 9 bases lay between the germline ends. CDR3 residues: CSVLSYSGANVLTF. In DNA form, the CDR3 reads TGCAGCGTCCTAAGTTACTCTGGGGCCAACGTCCTGACTTTC.

For the CDR3, the DNA is TGCGCCAGCAGCTCACCTTCCGGTGTCAACGAGCAGTTCTTC. This codes for CASSSPSGVNEQFF. The chain combines TRBV5-1 with TRBJ2-1, with D unclear. Germline V gene lookup returns CDR1 SGHRS and CDR2 YFSETQ. Trimming removed 3 bases from V and 10 bases from J, with 17 bases in between. CDR3 length: 14 residues.